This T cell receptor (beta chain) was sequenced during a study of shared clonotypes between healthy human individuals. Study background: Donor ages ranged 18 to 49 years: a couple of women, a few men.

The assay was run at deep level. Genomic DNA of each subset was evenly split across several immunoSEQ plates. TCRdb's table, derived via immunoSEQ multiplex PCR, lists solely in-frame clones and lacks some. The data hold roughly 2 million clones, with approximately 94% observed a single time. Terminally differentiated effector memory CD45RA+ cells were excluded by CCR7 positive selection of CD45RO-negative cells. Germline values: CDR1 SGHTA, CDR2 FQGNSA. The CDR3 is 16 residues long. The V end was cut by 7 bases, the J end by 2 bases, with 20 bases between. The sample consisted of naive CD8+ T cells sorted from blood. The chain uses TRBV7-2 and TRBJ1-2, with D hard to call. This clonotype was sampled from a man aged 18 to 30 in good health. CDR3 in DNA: TGTGCCAGCACCCTCACGCCAGAAAGAAAAAACTATGGCTACACCTTC. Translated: CASTLTPERKNYGYTF.